Listed below are T cell receptor beta chains from one sample, sequenced in a study of brain T cells in children with intractable seizures. Profiling relied on immunoSEQ multiplex PCR, and the TCRdb table lists in-frame clones only, not all of them. The data contain roughly 120,000 clones, under 95% of them seen just once; the ten biggest clones take up more than 3%. The material sequenced was peripheral blood, taken at surgery. The source is a boy under two years old with hemimegalencephaly and intractable seizures. The CDR3 runs from the conserved cysteine through the conserved F or W. The D gene is left open where the match is weak. Clone size is stated in some rows and not others, as once, few, many or a class when expanded.

v_gene: TRBV2
d_gene: TRBD1
abundance: .
j_gene: TRBJ2-7
CDR3nt: TGTGCCAGCACCCCCAGGGCAGGGGGATCCTACGAGCAGTACTTC
CDR3aa: CASTPRAGGSYEQYF

v_gene: TRBV5-4
d_gene: TRBD1
abundance: .
j_gene: TRBJ2-7
CDR3nt: TGTGCCAGCAGCTTGGGTCCGGGACAGGGGAACCACGAGCAGTACTTC
CDR3aa: CASSLGPGQGNHEQYF

v_gene: TRBV27
d_gene: .
abundance: .
j_gene: TRBJ1-2
CDR3nt: TGTGCCAGCAGCTTAATATATCCTAAGGGTCTAGACAAAAACTATGGCTACACCTTC
CDR3aa: CASSLIYPKGLDKNYGYTF

v_gene: TRBV6-2/TRBV6-3
d_gene: .
abundance: few
j_gene: TRBJ1-5
CDR3nt: TGTGCCAGCAGTTTGAACAGAATACTACGGGCCGGTCAGCCCCAGCATTTT
CDR3aa: CASSLNRILRAGQPQHF

v_gene: TRBV5-4
d_gene: TRBD2
abundance: .
j_gene: TRBJ2-3
CDR3nt: TGTGCCAGCAGCTATTCTACCGGACTAGCGGGAGATACGCAGTATTTT
CDR3aa: CASSYSTGLAGDTQYF

v_gene: TRBV21-1
d_gene: .
abundance: few
j_gene: TRBJ2-5
CDR3nt: TGTGCCAGCAGCAAGTACAGCGCCCAAGAGACCCAGTACTTC
CDR3aa: CASSKYSAQETQYF

v_gene: TRBV3-1/TRBV3-2
d_gene: .
abundance: .
j_gene: TRBJ2-5
CDR3nt: TGTGCCAGCAGTGGGGCCCCAGAGACCCAGTACTTC
CDR3aa: CASSGAPETQYF

v_gene: TRBV2
d_gene: .
abundance: .
j_gene: TRBJ2-2
CDR3nt: TGTGCCAGCAGTGTTGAGGGGAGTGCCTCCACCGGGGAGCTGTTTTTT
CDR3aa: CASSVEGSASTGELFF

v_gene: TRBV3-1/TRBV3-2
d_gene: .
abundance: .
j_gene: TRBJ2-5
CDR3nt: TGTGCCAGCAGCCAAGTTTCAGGAGGGGAGACCCAGTACTTC
CDR3aa: CASSQVSGGETQYF

v_gene: TRBV6-1
d_gene: .
abundance: few
j_gene: TRBJ1-5
CDR3nt: TGTGCCAGCAGTGAAAGGGGTAATCAGCCCCAGCATTTT
CDR3aa: CASSERGNQPQHF

v_gene: TRBV19
d_gene: .
abundance: .
j_gene: TRBJ2-1
CDR3nt: TGTGCCAGTAGTCCCCGGATGAGCTCCTACAATGAGCAGTTCTTC
CDR3aa: CASSPRMSSYNEQFF

v_gene: TRBV28
d_gene: TRBD2
abundance: .
j_gene: TRBJ2-1
CDR3nt: TGTGCCAGCAGCCCTACTAGCGGGGGGCCCGGGAATGAGCAGTTCTTC
CDR3aa: CASSPTSGGPGNEQFF

v_gene: TRBV28
d_gene: TRBD1
abundance: .
j_gene: TRBJ1-3
CDR3nt: TGTGCCAGCAGTGACAGGGGGCCGTCTGGAAACACCATATATTTT
CDR3aa: CASSDRGPSGNTIYF